The clone carrying this TCR beta chain has just one count. Trimming stripped 4 bases from V and 3 bases from J, with 13 bases between. The germline V gene has CDR1 LNHDA and CDR2 SQIVND (reference sequence). This CDR3 spans 16 amino acids. The data stem from a study of blood T cell repertoires in COVID-19. Overall study context: Some COVID-19 samples were acute and others convalescent; all came from the United States, Italy and Spain. Sources were T cells, B-cell-depleted T cells, or PBMCs; the material itself was cDNA or gDNA.

Per the original data handling: Amplification with reference gene primers provided the estimates of nucleated cell counts. TCRdb keeps only in-frame clones here, not all; method: immunoSEQ multiplex PCR. The V and J calls and the clone size are those of that table, but D and trimming were determined from the DNA. Of around 140,000 clones in the sample, 84% were seen once. The receptor was isolated from a man aged 60 to 69 with acute or convalescent COVID-19. The V and J genes are TRBV19 and TRBJ1-6, with a weak D call TRBD1 (5 bases). The specimen was peripheral blood. CDR3 amino acids: CASSTAGSHYNSPLHF. The DNA for the CDR3 is TGTGCCAGTAGTACCGCAGGGTCTCACTATAATTCACCCCTCCACTTT.